These 29 T cell receptor beta chains were sequenced from one sample in a study of blood T cell repertoires in COVID-19. Assay: immunoSEQ multiplex PCR; the TCRdb copy retains only in-frame clones and omits some. The profile shows about 180,000 clones, 80% to 90% of them singletons. The sequenced sample was peripheral blood. These receptors all come from a human donor with active or convalescent COVID-19. The donor label of this sample is uncertain.

The chain links TRBV7-8 to TRBJ1-1, with a tentative D call TRBD1 (5 bases). V shed 0 bases and J shed 8 bases, with 16 bases lying between them. The CDR3 sequence is 15 residues long. From germline, CDR1 is SGHVS and CDR2 FQNEAQ. The CDR3 region has the DNA TGTGCCAGCAGCTTAGCTCGGTTCAGGGTCCTCGAAGCTTTCTTT. Translating it yields CASSLARFRVLEAFF.

This chain joins TRBV9 and TRBJ2-6; 16 bases line up with TRBD2. Germline V gene sequence: CDR1 SGDLS, CDR2 YYNGEE. The CDR3 has 17 amino acids. Trimming at V came to 7 bases and at J to 2 bases, leaving 3 bases not matched to a gene. This CDR3 is CASRGLAGGPGANVLTF. CDR3 DNA: TGTGCCAGCCGGGGACTAGCGGGGGGGCCTGGGGCCAACGTCCTGACTTTC.

This clone was found once. The chain couples TRBV6-6 to TRBJ2-7, with 11 bases lining up with TRBD1. Trimming cost V 8 bases and J 4 bases; bases outside gene matches: 1. The CDR3 is 12 residues long. From germline, CDR1 is MNHNY and CDR2 SVGAGI (reference sequence). In DNA, the CDR3 is TGTGCCAGCGGGACAGGGGGGTACGAGCAGTACTTC. It specifies CASGTGGYEQYF.

The V gene is TRBV6-1, the J gene TRBJ2-7; 8 bases are shared with TRBD1. The germline gives CDR1 MNHNS, CDR2 SASEGT. The CDR3 contains 15 residues. V shed 2 bases, J shed 7 bases, and the junction held 10 bases outside the gene matches. The CDR3 here is CASSEWAGQDLEQYF. Written as DNA, the CDR3 is TGTGCCAGCAGTGAATGGGCGGGACAGGATCTAGAGCAGTACTTC.

The genes are TRBV29-1 and TRBJ1-4; 7 bases map to TRBD1. Germline CDR1 is SQVTM and CDR2 is ANQGSEA. This CDR3 spans 18 amino acids. V lost 0 bases, J lost 7 bases, and 17 bases stayed unmatched. CDR3 amino acids: CSVEDARGPRGGGEKLFF. The CDR3 DNA sequence: TGCAGCGTTGAAGATGCTAGGGGGCCCAGGGGCGGCGGTGAAAAACTGTTTTTT. The whole variable domain, remainder taken from reference TRBV29-1 and TRBJ1-4, is SAVISQKPSRDICQRGTSLTIQCQVDSQVTMMFWYRQQPGQSLTLIATANQGSEATYESGFVIDKFPISRPNLTFSTLTVSNMSPEDSSIYLCSVEDARGPRGGGEKLFFGSGTQLSVL.

The chain joins TRBV5-1 to TRBJ2-7, with D unresolved. This CDR3 region has 12 residues. Trimming left V 0 bases short and J 3 bases short, with 4 bases between. CDR1 is SGHRS and CDR2 is YFSETQ in the germline V gene. The CDR3 protein is CASSLESYEQYF. The CDR3 DNA reads as TGCGCCAGCAGCTTGGAGAGCTACGAGCAGTACTTC. The variable domain in full, completed from reference TRBV5-1 and TRBJ2-7, reads KAGVTQTPRYLIKTRGQQVTLSCSPISGHRSVSWYQQTPGQGLQFLFEYFSETQRNKGNFPGRFSGRQFSNSRSEMNVSTLELGDSALYLCASSLESYEQYFGPGTRLTVT.

This sequence joins TRBV4-1 and TRBJ1-2, with TRBD1 matching 7 bases. Germline-derived CDR1 and CDR2 are MGHRA and YSYEKL. This CDR3 is 18 amino acids long. With V trimmed by 3 bases and J by 4 bases, 17 bases remained unmatched. CDR3 residues: CASSQASWTGHVGYGYTF. CDR3 coding DNA: TGCGCCAGCAGCCAGGCCAGTTGGACAGGACATGTTGGCTATGGCTACACCTTC.

The V gene is TRBV4-2, the J gene TRBJ2-7; 8 nucleotides line up with TRBD2. Looked up from germline, CDR1 is LGHNA and CDR2 is YNFKEQ. CDR3 size: 16 residues. After removal of 0 bases from V and 4 bases from J, the junction contained 8 bases not matched to a gene. CDR3 DNA: TGTGCCAGCAGCCAAGATGAGAGCGGGGGAATTTACGAGCAGTACTTC. Protein: CASSQDESGGIYEQYF.

In nucleotides, the CDR3 is TGTGCCAGCAGTTTAGAGGGACAGCCCAATCAGCCCCAGCATTTT. It encodes CASSLEGQPNQPQHF. The chain has TRBV27 and TRBJ1-5, with 7 positions matching TRBD1. The trim removed 2 bases at V and 3 bases at J, leaving 4 bases unmatched. Germline V gene data show CDR1 as MNHEY and CDR2 as SMNVEV (reference sequence). This CDR3 comprises 15 residues.

The V gene is TRBV5-1, the J gene TRBJ2-3; no firm D call. CDR3 length equals 15 residues. Trimming removed 4 bases at V and 2 bases at J, with 14 bases between. In germline, CDR1 is SGHRS, CDR2 YFSETQ. The CDR3 protein is CASSPSGHITDTQYF. The CDR3 coding sequence is TGCGCCAGCAGCCCCTCTGGGCACATCACAGATACGCAGTATTTT.

This chain uses TRBV24-1 with TRBJ2-4; unclear D gene. The CDR3 loop spans 13 amino acids. V was shortened by 4 bases and J by 4 bases, with 7 bases between the two germline ends. Per the germline V gene, CDR1 is KGHDR and CDR2 is SFDVKD. The CDR3 loop is CATSEVGKNIQYF. DNA of the CDR3: TGTGCCACCAGTGAGGTCGGGAAAAACATTCAGTACTTC.

There are a few counts of this clone. J is TRBJ2-7 and V is TRBV5-1, with 12 bases fitting TRBD1. This CDR3 has 16 amino acids. Germline CDR1 and CDR2: SGHRS and YFSETQ. Trimming at V came to 0 bases and at J to 5 bases, leaving 6 bases not matched to a gene. The CDR3: CASSLAGTGGGHEQYF. The CDR3 coding sequence is TGCGCCAGCAGCTTGGCCGGGACAGGGGGCGGGCACGAGCAGTACTTC.

V gene TRBV19 combines with J gene TRBJ1-2; D remains ambiguous. Germline CDR1 is LNHDA and CDR2 is SQIVND (reference sequence). Trimming left V 2 bases short and J 3 bases short, with 16 bases between. The CDR3 sequence is 16 residues long. CDR3 DNA sequence: TGTGCCAGTAGTATAAGCAGAGGGCAGGCTGACTATGGCTACACCTTC. This sequence encodes CASSISRGQADYGYTF.

This clone was observed a handful of times. V usage is TRBV5-1 and J usage is TRBJ1-3; D not resolved. This CDR3 has 14 amino acids. Germline loops: CDR1 SGHRS, CDR2 YFSETQ. V lost 5 bases and J 0 bases, leaving 9 bases between the germline ends. The CDR3: CASSTGVSGNTIYF. DNA for the CDR3: TGCGCCAGCAGTACCGGGGTCTCTGGAAACACCATATATTTT.

In regard to this clone: The junction departs from germline at one end; a sequencing error may be responsible. This chain connects TRBV7-9 to TRBJ1-2; 8 bases agree with TRBD1. The CDR3 extends over 12 amino acids. The germline CDR1 and CDR2 sequences are SEHNR and FQNEAQ (reference sequence). The CDR3 DNA reads TGTGCCAGCAGCCAAACGACAGGGGCAGCGGGATTC. Amino acids: CASSQTTGAAGF.

The genes are TRBV11-2 and TRBJ2-7; D may be TRBD2 (7 bases). Germline V lookup: CDR1 SGHAT, CDR2 FQNNGV. V shed 1 base and J shed 3 bases, with 19 bases lying between them. The CDR3 contains 17 residues. The CDR3: CASSLGAAGQGFYEQYF. The CDR3 DNA reads TGTGCCAGCAGCTTAGGCGCAGCGGGACAAGGTTTCTACGAGCAGTACTTC.

The gene calls are TRBV3-1 (or the pseudogene TRBV3-2) and TRBJ2-3; D gene ambiguous. The V end lost 8 bases, the J end lost 2 bases, and 14 bases lay between the germline ends. The germline gives CDR1 LGHDT, CDR2 YNNKEL (reference sequence). This CDR3 region has 14 residues. For the CDR3, the DNA is TGTGCCAGCGGAACCAGAGGAATCACAGATACGCAGTATTTT. It encodes CASGTRGITDTQYF.

The chain couples TRBV28 to TRBJ2-5; 13 positions match TRBD2. The length of the CDR3 is 14 residues. CDR1 and CDR2 from the germline V gene are MDHEN and SYDVKM. Trimming removed 6 bases from V and 9 bases from J; junction bases left unmatched: 7. The CDR3 reads CASRRTSGGRAQYF. DNA for the CDR3: TGTGCCAGCAGGAGGACTAGCGGGGGTCGGGCCCAGTACTTC.

The chain employs TRBV30 and TRBJ1-5, with TRBD1 identical over 8 bases. The germline CDR1 and CDR2 sequences are GTSNPN and SVGIG (reference sequence). This CDR3 is 14 amino acids long. The trim removed 3 bases at V and 7 bases at J, leaving 8 bases unmatched. As DNA, the CDR3 is TGTGCCTGGAGCGGTGGACAGGGTGGGCAGCCCCAGCATTTT. Translating gives CAWSGGQGGQPQHF.

As regards this clone: At one boundary the junction diverges from the germline segment, which might be a read error. This chain connects TRBV7-2 to TRBJ2-1, with TRBD2 matching over 13 bases. The CDR3 is made up of 15 amino acids. Germline loops: CDR1 SGHTA, CDR2 FQGNSA. The CDR3 region is CASCLLAGGPNEQFF. DNA of the CDR3: TGTGCCAGCTGCTTACTAGCGGGGGGGCCCAATGAGCAGTTCTTC.

The chain uses TRBV7-9 and TRBJ2-3, with D maybe TRBD1 (6 bases). Germline V CDR1 and CDR2: SEHNR, FQNEAQ (reference sequence). The V gene lost 0 bases and the J gene lost 4 bases, with 17 bases spanning the gap. CDR3 length: 17 amino acids. The CDR3 region is CASSLARQGSFSDTQYF. CDR3 DNA sequence: TGTGCCAGCAGCTTAGCGCGGCAGGGGTCTTTCTCAGATACGCAGTATTTT.

In its sample, this clone was seen once. This chain connects TRBV10-1 to TRBJ2-7; 10 positions agree with TRBD1. V lost 6 bases and J lost 3; bases outside the gene matches: 5. The germline CDR1 and CDR2 sequences are WNHNN and SYGVQD (reference sequence). CDR3 length: 14 amino acids. The CDR3 loop is CASSLGQGDYEQYF. CDR3 bases: TGCGCCAGCAGCCTCGGACAGGGGGACTACGAGCAGTACTTC.

In DNA, the CDR3 is TGTGCCAGCAGCCAAGGAGCGGGAGCCTTTACCGGGGAGCTGTTTTTT. This codes for CASSQGAGAFTGELFF. The V gene is TRBV4-2, the J gene TRBJ2-2; TRBD2 matches at 8 bases. V lost 1 base, J lost 5 bases, and 6 bases stayed unmatched. This CDR3 spans 16 amino acids. The germline CDR1 and CDR2 sequences are LGHNA and YNFKEQ.

The rearrangement links TRBV4-3 to TRBJ1-2; the match to TRBD1 covers 11 bases. Germline V gene data show CDR1 as LGHNA and CDR2 as YSLEER. The CDR3 consists of 17 residues. With V trimmed by 0 bases and J by 4 bases, 7 bases remained unmatched. The DNA of the CDR3 is TGCGCCAGCAGCCAAGACGGCGGACAGGGGGCTGGCTATGGCTACACCTTC. Translated, it gives CASSQDGGQGAGYGYTF.

V is TRBV2 and J is TRBJ1-1; no clear D gene. Germline CDR1 is SNHLY and CDR2 is FYNNEI. The ends were cut back, 7 bases at V and 1 base at J, with 10 bases in the middle. This CDR3 is built from 13 residues. CDR3 in amino acids: CASNPRTNTEAFF. As DNA, the CDR3 is TGTGCCAGCAACCCCAGAACGAACACTGAAGCTTTCTTT.

V and J are TRBV10-3 and TRBJ1-1; possibly TRBD1 for D (5 bases). The ends were cut back, 4 bases at V and 1 base at J, with 7 bases in the middle. CDR3 length: 13 residues. Germline loops: CDR1 ENHRY, CDR2 SYGVKD. CDR3: CAISGTPNTEAFF. The CDR3 nucleotides are TGTGCCATCAGTGGGACACCGAACACTGAAGCTTTCTTT.

The genes are TRBV11-2 and TRBJ1-3, with D perhaps TRBD1 (5 bases). The CDR3 is made up of 15 amino acids. Trimming shortened V by 3 bases and J by 3 bases, and 12 bases separated the two germline ends. CDR1 and CDR2 (germline): SGHAT, FQNNGV. CDR3: CASSFGHYIGNTIYF. The DNA of the CDR3 is TGTGCCAGCAGCTTCGGACATTATATTGGAAACACCATATATTTT.

CDR3 protein: CASSSSGLAYNEQFF. In DNA, the CDR3 is TGTGCCAGCAGTAGTTCGGGACTAGCTTACAATGAGCAGTTCTTC. The chain has TRBV6-5 and TRBJ2-1; 9 bases fit TRBD2. V was pared by 5 bases and J by 4 bases, with 6 bases of the junction left unmatched. The CDR3 is 15 amino acids. The V gene's germline CDR1 is MNHEY and CDR2 SVGAGI.

The V gene is TRBV11-2, the J gene TRBJ2-7; the match to TRBD2 covers 11 bases. Germline V gives CDR1 SGHAT, CDR2 FQNNGV. V shed 1 base, J shed 5 bases, and the junction held 4 bases outside the gene matches. The CDR3 is made up of 15 amino acids. CDR3: CASSLVAGGQDEQYF. The CDR3 DNA follows: TGTGCCAGCAGCTTAGTAGCGGGAGGGCAGGACGAGCAGTACTTC.